The subject of this entry is one T cell receptor (beta chain). One junction end does not reproduce the germline sequence, and a read error may be involved. The data originate from a study of cytomegalovirus exposure and HLA in healthy donors. CDR3 length: 19 residues. Germline loops: CDR1 SGHRS, CDR2 YFSETQ. Primers included in the PCR were 60 Vbeta and 13 Jbeta primers. Clones were read by immunoSEQ multiplex PCR, and TCRdb kept only the in-frame ones, dropping some. The top ten clones hold 1.5% to 2% of a sample with around 130,000 clones, about 80% of them seen once. The sequenced material came from PBMCs. The receptor's source is a man aged 35-49 years in good health and CMV-seronegative. J is TRBJ2-6 and V is TRBV5-1, with TRBD1 matching 7 bases. CDR3 loop: CASSSSGTALGTGANGLTF. In nucleotides, the CDR3 is TGCGCCAGCAGCTCCTCCGGGACAGCCCTGGGAACTGGGGCCAACGGCCTGACTTTC.